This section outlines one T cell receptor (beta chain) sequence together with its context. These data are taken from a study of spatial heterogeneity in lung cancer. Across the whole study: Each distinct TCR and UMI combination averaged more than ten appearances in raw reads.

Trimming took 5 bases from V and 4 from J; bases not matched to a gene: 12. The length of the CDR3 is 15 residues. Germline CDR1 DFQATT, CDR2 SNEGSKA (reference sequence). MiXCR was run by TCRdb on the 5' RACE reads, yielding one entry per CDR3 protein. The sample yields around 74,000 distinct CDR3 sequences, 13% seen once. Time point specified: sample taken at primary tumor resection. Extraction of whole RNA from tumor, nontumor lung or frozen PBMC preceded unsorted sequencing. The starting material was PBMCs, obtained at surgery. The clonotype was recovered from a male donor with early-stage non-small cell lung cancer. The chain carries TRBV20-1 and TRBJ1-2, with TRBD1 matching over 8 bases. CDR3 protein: CSAPELETGGYGYTF. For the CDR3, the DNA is TGCAGTGCTCCTGAACTTGAAACAGGGGGCTATGGCTACACCTTC.